A selection of T cell receptor beta chains follows, all from one sample in a study of T cell responses to AZD1222 COVID-19 vaccine. Profiled with immunoSEQ multiplex PCR; TCRdb holds only in-frame clones, not every one. The sample contains 140,000 to 150,000 clones, roughly 90% of which appear only once. Sequencing used peripheral blood, obtained 28 days after the second AZD1222 dose. The receptors stem from an adult who received the AZD1222 COVID-19 vaccine. Each CDR3 is given with its conserved first and last residue. Each record gives: CDR3 protein, CDR3 DNA, CDR3 length, clone size, J gene, D gene, V gene. The D gene is left open where the match is weak. Expanded clones get a size class; other rows say once, few or many, or leave the size out.

CDR3aa: CSAQGGGDYNEQFF
CDR3nt: TGCAGCGCCCAAGGAGGGGGGGACTACAATGAGCAGTTCTTC
len: 14
abundance: .
j_gene: TRBJ2-1
d_gene: .
v_gene: TRBV29-1

CDR3aa: CASSLGDSRHSPLHF
CDR3nt: TGTGCCAGCAGCTTAGGGGACAGCCGCCATTCACCCCTCCACTTT
len: 15
abundance: .
j_gene: TRBJ1-6
d_gene: TRBD1
v_gene: TRBV7-3

CDR3aa: CASIVNGQETQYF
CDR3nt: TGTGCCAGCATAGTTAATGGCCAAGAGACCCAGTACTTC
len: 13
abundance: .
j_gene: TRBJ2-5
d_gene: .
v_gene: TRBV6-5

CDR3aa: CASSPGTGPYGYTF
CDR3nt: TGTGCCAGCTCACCGGGGACAGGACCTTATGGCTACACCTTC
len: 14
abundance: .
j_gene: TRBJ1-2
d_gene: TRBD1
v_gene: TRBV18

CDR3aa: CASSHPPGTEAFF
CDR3nt: TGTGCCAGCTCACACCCCCCTGGGACTGAAGCTTTCTTT
len: 13
abundance: once
j_gene: TRBJ1-1
d_gene: .
v_gene: TRBV18

CDR3aa: CASSSLAGGNTGELFF
CDR3nt: TGTGCCAGCAGTTCGTTAGCGGGAGGGAACACCGGGGAGCTGTTTTTT
len: 16
abundance: few
j_gene: TRBJ2-2
d_gene: TRBD2
v_gene: TRBV27

CDR3aa: CASSARLNTEAFF
CDR3nt: TGTGCCAGCAGCGCCCGCTTGAACACTGAAGCTTTCTTT
len: 13
abundance: .
j_gene: TRBJ1-1
d_gene: .
v_gene: TRBV9

CDR3aa: CASLVRGQGEETQYF
CDR3nt: TGTGCCAGCCTGGTTAGGGGACAGGGGGAAGAGACCCAGTACTTC
len: 15
abundance: .
j_gene: TRBJ2-5
d_gene: TRBD1
v_gene: TRBV28

CDR3aa: CAWGRSGANVLTF
CDR3nt: TGTGCCTGGGGGAGATCTGGGGCCAACGTCCTGACTTTC
len: 13
abundance: .
j_gene: TRBJ2-6
d_gene: .
v_gene: TRBV30

CDR3aa: CASSDSWQFYGYTF
CDR3nt: TGCGCCAGCAGTGATTCGTGGCAGTTCTATGGCTACACCTTC
len: 14
abundance: once
j_gene: TRBJ1-2
d_gene: .
v_gene: TRBV10-2

CDR3aa: CASSRDSLGPETQYF
CDR3nt: TGTGCCAGCAGTCGGGACAGCCTAGGGCCGGAGACCCAGTACTTC
len: 15
abundance: once
j_gene: TRBJ2-5
d_gene: TRBD1
v_gene: TRBV27

CDR3aa: CASSPPPTTAEAFF
CDR3nt: TGTGCCAGCAGTCCTCCCCCTACGACAGCTGAAGCTTTCTTT
len: 14
abundance: once
j_gene: TRBJ1-1
d_gene: .
v_gene: TRBV28

CDR3aa: CASSLQGNSPLHF
CDR3nt: TGTGCCAGCAGTCTACAGGGGAATTCACCCCTCCACTTT
len: 13
abundance: .
j_gene: TRBJ1-6
d_gene: TRBD1
v_gene: TRBV6-5

CDR3aa: CASSLDGGSGDTQYF
CDR3nt: TGCGCCAGCAGCTTGGACGGCGGGAGCGGGGATACGCAGTATTTT
len: 15
abundance: .
j_gene: TRBJ2-3
d_gene: TRBD2
v_gene: TRBV5-1

CDR3aa: CASSQDSGRPSYEQYF
CDR3nt: TGCGCCAGCAGCCAGGATAGCGGACGACCTTCCTACGAGCAGTACTTC
len: 16
abundance: .
j_gene: TRBJ2-7
d_gene: .
v_gene: TRBV4-1

CDR3aa: CASSLATGHNQPQHF
CDR3nt: TGTGCCAGCAGCTTAGCCACAGGTCACAATCAGCCCCAGCATTTT
len: 15
abundance: .
j_gene: TRBJ1-5
d_gene: .
v_gene: TRBV7-6

CDR3aa: CASSLLLETEAFF
CDR3nt: TGTGCCAGCAGCTTGTTGTTAGAAACTGAAGCTTTCTTT
len: 13
abundance: .
j_gene: TRBJ1-1
d_gene: .
v_gene: TRBV11-2

CDR3aa: CASSLGGTTGRQPQHF
CDR3nt: TGTGCCAGCAGTTTAGGAGGGACAACCGGGAGGCAGCCCCAGCATTTT
len: 16
abundance: .
j_gene: TRBJ1-5
d_gene: .
v_gene: TRBV28

CDR3aa: CASSQVSSGSGADTQYF
CDR3nt: TGCGCCAGCAGCCAAGTCTCTAGCGGGTCTGGCGCAGATACGCAGTATTTT
len: 17
abundance: .
j_gene: TRBJ2-3
d_gene: TRBD2
v_gene: TRBV4-3

CDR3aa: CASSLASSYEQYF
CDR3nt: TGTGCCAGCAGCTTAGCGTCTTCCTACGAGCAGTACTTC
len: 13
abundance: once
j_gene: TRBJ2-7
d_gene: .
v_gene: TRBV7-2

CDR3aa: CASSPNTLGTAGNTIYF
CDR3nt: TGTGCCAGCTCACCTAACACCCTAGGGACCGCCGGAAACACCATATATTTT
len: 17
abundance: .
j_gene: TRBJ1-3
d_gene: .
v_gene: TRBV18

CDR3aa: CARAGGDEQYF
CDR3nt: TGCGCCCGGGCGGGGGGGGACGAGCAGTACTTC
len: 11
abundance: .
j_gene: TRBJ2-7
d_gene: TRBD2
v_gene: TRBV5-1

CDR3aa: CASSYPGLAGGFWFF
CDR3nt: TGTGCCAGCAGTTACCCAGGACTAGCGGGAGGTTTTTGGTTCTTC
len: 15
abundance: .
j_gene: TRBJ2-1
d_gene: TRBD2
v_gene: TRBV6-2/TRBV6-3

CDR3aa: CSRPAGYGYTF
CDR3nt: TGCAGCCGACCGGCGGGGTATGGCTACACCTTC
len: 11
abundance: .
j_gene: TRBJ1-2
d_gene: .
v_gene: TRBV20-1

CDR3aa: CASRSNQGYGYTF
CDR3nt: TGCGCCAGCAGAAGCAATCAGGGGTATGGCTACACCTTC
len: 13
abundance: .
j_gene: TRBJ1-2
d_gene: .
v_gene: TRBV5-1

CDR3aa: CASSLEGLAGRRGDEQYF
CDR3nt: TGTGCCAGCAGCTTAGAGGGACTAGCGGGACGCAGGGGGGACGAGCAGTACTTC
len: 18
abundance: few
j_gene: TRBJ2-7
d_gene: TRBD2
v_gene: TRBV11-2

CDR3aa: CASSAGLGSYNEQFF
CDR3nt: TGCGCCAGCAGCGCGGGACTTGGCTCCTACAATGAGCAGTTCTTC
len: 15
abundance: once
j_gene: TRBJ2-1
d_gene: .
v_gene: TRBV5-1

CDR3aa: CATSDLPFEKQFF
CDR3nt: TGTGCCACCAGTGATTTGCCTTTCGAGAAGCAGTTCTTC
len: 13
abundance: .
j_gene: TRBJ2-1
d_gene: .
v_gene: TRBV24-1

CDR3aa: CASSVGLGGETQYF
CDR3nt: TGTGCCAGCAGCGTAGGGCTAGGCGGTGAGACCCAGTACTTC
len: 14
abundance: .
j_gene: TRBJ2-5
d_gene: .
v_gene: TRBV9

CDR3aa: CASRTAGISYNEQFF
CDR3nt: TGTGCCAGTAGGACGGCAGGGATCTCCTACAATGAGCAGTTCTTC
len: 15
abundance: .
j_gene: TRBJ2-1
d_gene: .
v_gene: TRBV19

CDR3aa: CASSFEIAGLRDTQYF
CDR3nt: TGTGCCAGCAGTTTTGAAATAGCGGGGCTTCGAGATACGCAGTATTTT
len: 16
abundance: once
j_gene: TRBJ2-3
d_gene: TRBD2
v_gene: TRBV28

CDR3aa: CASSLEENNEQFF
CDR3nt: TGTGCCAGCAGTCTAGAAGAGAACAATGAGCAGTTCTTC
len: 13
abundance: once
j_gene: TRBJ2-1
d_gene: .
v_gene: TRBV6-5

CDR3aa: CASSLSWGSGNTIYF
CDR3nt: TGTGCCAGCAGTCTCAGTTGGGGATCTGGAAACACCATATATTTT
len: 15
abundance: few
j_gene: TRBJ1-3
d_gene: .
v_gene: TRBV2

CDR3aa: CASKHRGRTEAFF
CDR3nt: TGTGCCAGCAAACACAGGGGAAGAACTGAAGCTTTCTTT
len: 13
abundance: .
j_gene: TRBJ1-1
d_gene: TRBD1
v_gene: TRBV7-8

CDR3aa: CASSLDGGKEETQYF
CDR3nt: TGTGCCAGCAGCTTGGACGGAGGGAAGGAGGAGACCCAGTACTTC
len: 15
abundance: .
j_gene: TRBJ2-5
d_gene: .
v_gene: TRBV7-9

CDR3aa: CATLTLTILESNTEAFF
CDR3nt: TGTGCCACCCTTACCCTTACAATCTTGGAAAGTAACACTGAAGCTTTCTTT
len: 17
abundance: once
j_gene: TRBJ1-1
d_gene: .
v_gene: TRBV24-1

CDR3aa: CASSPPGTGGTEAFF
CDR3nt: TGTGCCAGCTCACCACCCGGGACAGGGGGAACTGAAGCTTTCTTT
len: 15
abundance: .
j_gene: TRBJ1-1
d_gene: TRBD1
v_gene: TRBV18

CDR3aa: CASMRAGEGDTQYF
CDR3nt: TGTGCCAGCATGAGGGCAGGCGAGGGGGATACGCAGTATTTT
len: 14
abundance: .
j_gene: TRBJ2-3
d_gene: .
v_gene: TRBV6-5

CDR3aa: CASSFGRSPANEKLFF
CDR3nt: TGTGCCAGCAGCTTTGGACGGTCTCCGGCTAATGAAAAACTGTTTTTT
len: 16
abundance: .
j_gene: TRBJ1-4
d_gene: .
v_gene: TRBV5-5

CDR3aa: CASSQEIAYEQYF
CDR3nt: TGCGCCAGCAGCCAAGAAATAGCCTACGAGCAGTACTTC
len: 13
abundance: .
j_gene: TRBJ2-7
d_gene: .
v_gene: TRBV4-3

CDR3aa: CASSLMTGGSNQPQHF
CDR3nt: TGTGCCAGCAGCTTAATGACAGGGGGTAGCAATCAGCCCCAGCATTTT
len: 16
abundance: .
j_gene: TRBJ1-5
d_gene: TRBD1
v_gene: TRBV7-2